What follows is one T cell receptor beta chain and its context. Its antigen target is currently unknown. No base quality values were provided; no much bigger clone lies one nucleotide off. In the ophthalmopathy patients, disease was moderately to severely active, with a Clinical Activity Score of 3 or more, a NOSPECS grade of 4 or more, and a duration of less than 3 months. Exclusion was applied to patients with uncontrolled infections, other autoimmune diseases, pregnancy or lactation. Diagnoses were based on clinical symptoms, serum thyroxine and TRAb, thyroid ultrasound and orbital computed tomography. Ficoll-Paque density gradient centrifugation was used to isolate PBMCs from 9.5 to 10 ml of fresh peripheral blood. Total RNA was extracted using Trizol reagent, and RNA quality was assessed on an Agilent 2100 Bioanalyzer. This sample stems from a study of T cells in Graves' hyperthyroidism and ophthalmopathy (dated by TCRdb to 2018 to 2020). Broadly, across the study: Peripheral blood samples were taken at initial diagnosis, before any treatment was given. A discovery cohort of about 95 patients, about 44 with Graves' ophthalmopathy and about 58 with stable Graves' hyperthyroidism, was used to find distinguishing TCR V-J signatures. Prospective prediction of ophthalmopathy was tested in an independent validation cohort of 18 to 20 hyperthyroidism patients and 17 patients who later progressed to ophthalmopathy. The 90 or so discovery patients were randomly split 7:3 into training and test sets. The study also compared thyroid tissue and blood T-cell repertoires from a handful of Graves' hyperthyroidism patients. After blood sampling, hyperthyroidism patients were treated with methimazole at a starting dose of 30 mg daily, and ophthalmopathy patients were treated with high-dose intravenous methylprednisolone. According to the paper, TCR Vbeta CDR3 sequencing was carried out on over 130 peripheral blood samples, which came from over 40 ophthalmopathy, fewer than 80 hyperthyroidism and approximately 17 progressor patients.

General study outcomes and caveats: Most expanded thyroid clonotypes (frequency above 0.001) were also detected in blood, a finding suggesting that blood repertoires may reflect thyroid immune responses. Sample size was not statistically predetermined, and blinding of investigators to group allocation was not performed. A 13 V-J signature model separated ophthalmopathy from stable hyperthyroidism, with roughly 88% sensitivity and 81% to 82% specificity in cross-validation and 80%/75% in testing. In validation, progression to ophthalmopathy was predicted by the model with 70% to 71% sensitivity and 72% to 85% specificity, a median of roughly 6 months before onset.

The TCR beta CDR3 regions were amplified from the RNA transcripts. For the first round of RT-PCR on the TCR CDR3, the HTBI primer set was used together with the Qiagen OneStep RT-PCR kit. Libraries were constructed in a second round of multiplex PCR, after which size selection and purification were performed. Sequencing of the libraries was done on an Illumina HiSeq2000 using paired-end 100 bp reads. Concerning the study's data processing: SOAPnuke was used to process the raw data, throwing out any read that contained adapters or uncalled bases, had a mean Phred below 15, or lacked an exact constant-primer or identifier match. High-quality paired reads were merged using COPE v1.2.5, and each unique nucleotide sequence was defined as a clonotype. Clonotypes were aligned to IMGT TRBV, TRBD and TRBJ reference segments using MiTCR v1.1. The analysis included only V-J combinations with a frequency above 0.0001, which together covered roughly 99% of the repertoires. The TCS score was defined as the ratio of F50 (clonal expansion) to E x V (chaos), calculated using BLOSUM62-based TCRdist between CDR3 peptides within each V-J. Welch's t-statistics and random forest reduced fewer than 550 V-J features to 13, which were used in a naive Bayes classifier (R e1071). Using fastp trimming at Q25 and MiXCR clonotype assembly, TCRdb reanalyzed the public sequencing data and kept in-frame beta chains. Merged by CDR3 protein, the rows form single entries marked with the most common genes and DNA. The V and J calls shown here were made by TCRdb, not taken from the authors' results. The sample data list 240,000 or so distinct CDR3 sequences, and roughly 15% of these were observed just once. The top ten clonotypes cover 28% of the sample.

This TCR was sampled from a woman aged 18 to 35 with Graves' ophthalmopathy. The sample was blood.

Here is the DNA: TGTGCCAGCAGTGGGGCAACCCAGTACTTC. This sequence encodes CASSGATQYF. The chain joins TRBV2 to TRBJ2-5, with the D gene too uncertain to name. V was cut back by 4 bases and J by 8 bases, leaving a gap of 5 bases between them. The CDR3 runs 10 amino acids, cysteine and phenylalanine included. Only the CDR3 DNA stays, 30 bases, in frame from base 1. CDR1 and CDR2 were assigned from the germline V gene as SNHLY and FYNNEI.